One and the same sample provided the 19 T cell receptor beta chains below, sequenced in a study of shared T cell receptors in the human thymus. Clones were sequenced by immunoSEQ multiplex PCR, and TCRdb holds only the in-frame ones, with some missing. The sample lists 550,000 to 800,000 clones, approximately 83% seen once, with about 0.011% in the top ten. This sample was shared with a second study, whose subject was human thymus T cells.

The sequencing input was thymocytes. The receptors shown here come from a girl under two years old with a congenital heart defect.

The chain is built from TRBV19 and TRBJ1-5, with 8 nucleotides matching TRBD1. The CDR3 loop spans 16 amino acids. Germline assignment: CDR1 LNHDA and CDR2 SQIVND (reference sequence). The V and J ends lost 9 bases and 0 bases, in that order; junction bases with no gene match: 10. CDR3 DNA: TGTGCCAGCAAACCACAGGGGGACCTTAGCAATCAGCCCCAGCATTTT. This translates into CASKPQGDLSNQPQHF.

This chain connects TRBV5-8 to TRBJ2-7; 9 bases fit TRBD1. The CDR3 has 19 residues. The junction had 22 bases not matched to a gene; V was cut back by 5 bases and J by 4 bases. CDR1 SGHTS and CDR2 YDEGEE come from the germline V gene. The CDR3 DNA reads as TGTGCCAGCAGTTCTCACAGGGGGCTGTATCGGGGGGCGGGATACGAGCAGTACTTC. It translates to CASSSHRGLYRGAGYEQYF. The variable domain in full, completed from reference TRBV5-8 and TRBJ2-7, reads EAGVTQSPTHLIKTRGQQATLRCSPISGHTSVYWYQQALGLGLQFLLWYDEGEERNRGNFPPRFSGRQFPNYSSELNVNALELEDSALYLCASSSHRGLYRGAGYEQYFGPGTRLTVT.

This rearrangement joins TRBV6-5 to TRBJ2-3; the D gene is possibly TRBD2 (5 bases). Germline assignment: CDR1 MNHEY and CDR2 SVGAGI. The V and J ends lost 5 bases and 1 base respectively, with 13 bases between them. This CDR3 has 15 residues. The CDR3 DNA is TGTGCCAGCAGTGTAATCTTGGGAGGCACAGATACGCAGTATTTT. Its protein is CASSVILGGTDTQYF.

The V and J genes are TRBV12-5 and TRBJ1-2; possible D gene TRBD1, 5 bases. This CDR3 has 13 amino acids. V lost 4 bases and J 7 bases, leaving 13 bases between the germline ends. The germline V gene encodes CDR1 LGHNT and CDR2 FRNRAP. The CDR3 is CASGSQGFRGYTF. In DNA form, the CDR3 reads TGTGCTAGTGGTTCGCAGGGTTTTCGTGGCTACACCTTC.

The chain combines TRBV19 with TRBJ2-6, with D possibly TRBD2 on 6 matching bases. Germline CDR1 reads LNHDA; CDR2 reads SQIVND (reference sequence). Between the trimmed V and J ends, which lost 1 base and 0 bases, there was a span of 13 bases. This CDR3 is 18 amino acids long. The CDR3 coding sequence is TGTGCCAGTAGTATAGTGGGGGGTTCCAACTCTGGGGCCAACGTCCTGACTTTC. Protein product: CASSIVGGSNSGANVLTF.

The genes are TRBV6-1 and TRBJ2-3, with D tentatively TRBD2 (6 bases). This CDR3 region has 16 residues. Per germline, CDR1 MNHNS and CDR2 SASEGT. The V end was cut by 1 base, the J end by 0 bases, with 11 bases between. CDR3 coding DNA: TGTGCCAGCAGTGAAGGGGGACTTACTAGCACAGATACGCAGTATTTT. Amino acids: CASSEGGLTSTDTQYF.

V usage is TRBV6-4 and J usage is TRBJ2-3; a weak D match, TRBD2 (6 bases). Trimming took 2 bases from V and 3 from J, leaving 12 bases between them. The CDR3 extends over 15 amino acids. From germline, CDR1 is MRHNA and CDR2 SNTAGT. The chain's CDR3 is CASSDPDGGTDTQYF. The CDR3 DNA follows: TGTGCCAGCAGTGACCCGGACGGGGGTACAGATACGCAGTATTTT.

The chain is built from TRBV28 and TRBJ1-6; no clear D. Germline V lookup: CDR1 MDHEN, CDR2 SYDVKM. V lost 6 bases to trimming and J lost 4 bases, with 34 bases between them. This CDR3 has 22 amino acids. CDR3 coding DNA: TGTGCCAGCAGACTTACGGCCCCCACCATAGTAGAAGGAACGGGGTATAATTCACCCCTCCACTTT. Amino acid sequence: CASRLTAPTIVEGTGYNSPLHF. Full variable domain (missing parts from reference TRBV28 and TRBJ1-6): DVKVTQSSRYLVKRTGEKVFLECVQDMDHENMFWYRQDPGLGLRLIYFSYDVKMKEKGDIPEGYSVSREKKERFSLILESASTNQTSMYLCASRLTAPTIVEGTGYNSPLHFGNGTRLTVT.

CDR3 nucleotide sequence: TGTGCCAGCAGCGTAGAAGACTGGAACAATGAGCAGTTCTTC. Translating gives CASSVEDWNNEQFF. This chain links TRBV9 with TRBJ2-1; D ambiguous. Trimming shortened V by 0 bases and J by 5 bases, and 9 bases separated the two germline ends. The germline gives CDR1 SGDLS, CDR2 YYNGEE. This CDR3 is built from 14 residues.

J is TRBJ1-3 and V is TRBV11-2; tentatively, D is TRBD1 (6 bases). Germline CDR1 and CDR2: SGHAT and FQNNGV. Trimming pared 7 bases from V and 3 bases from J, leaving 22 bases between. The CDR3 is made up of 17 amino acids. The CDR3 DNA sequence: TGTGCCAGCACCTTTTCGCCGAAGGGGGATAGTGGAAACACCATATATTTT. It encodes CASTFSPKGDSGNTIYF. Drawing the rest from reference TRBV11-2 and TRBJ1-3, the complete variable domain is EAGVAQSPRYKIIEKRQSVAFWCNPISGHATLYWYQQILGQGPKLLIQFQNNGVVDDSQLPKDRFSAERLKGVDSTLKIQPAKLEDSAVYLCASTFSPKGDSGNTIYFGEGSWLTVV.

The chain is built from TRBV2 and TRBJ2-2, with 7 bases that match TRBD1. The J segment lost 6 bases and the V segment lost 7 bases, leaving 2 bases of the junction unmatched. The CDR3 is 12 residues long. The germline gives CDR1 SNHLY, CDR2 FYNNEI. CDR3 nucleotide sequence: TGTGCCAGCAAGGGGGCCCCCGGGGAGCTGTTTTTT. Its translation: CASKGAPGELFF. The variable domain in full, completed from reference TRBV2 and TRBJ2-2, reads EPEVTQTPSHQVTQMGQEVILRCVPISNHLYFYWYRQILGQKVEFLVSFYNNEISEKSEIFDDQFSVERPDGSNFTLKIRSTKLEDSAMYFCASKGAPGELFFGEGSRLTVL.

The chain combines TRBV9 with TRBJ2-3; the match to TRBD2 covers 7 bases. J gave up 5 bases and V 3 bases, and 3 bases lay outside the gene matches. The CDR3 contains 13 residues. Germline-derived CDR1 and CDR2 are SGDLS and YYNGEE. The CDR3 nucleotides are TGTGCCAGCAGCGGAAGGGAGGGAGATACGCAGTATTTT. This sequence encodes CASSGREGDTQYF.

The rearrangement links TRBV4-1 to TRBJ1-6; possibly TRBD1 for D (5 bases). The CDR3 loop spans 15 amino acids. Germline loops: CDR1 MGHRA, CDR2 YSYEKL. Trimming took off 4 bases at V and 7 bases at J, with 14 bases between the two ends. This chain's CDR3 is CASSLTGTENSPLHF. DNA for the CDR3: TGCGCCAGCAGCCTCACCGGGACTGAAAATTCACCCCTCCACTTT.

This clone has more than one count but fewer than ten. This chain uses TRBV6-4 with TRBJ2-1; 7 bases agree with TRBD1. Unmatched junction bases numbered 5, after V lost 6 bases and J lost 0 bases. CDR1 MRHNA and CDR2 SNTAGT come from the germline V gene. The CDR3 consists of 15 residues. CDR3 amino acids: CASRPTGSSYNEQFF. The CDR3 DNA sequence: TGTGCCAGCAGACCGACAGGGAGCTCCTACAATGAGCAGTTCTTC.

This rearrangement joins TRBV5-1 to TRBJ1-3; D is unresolved. Germline CDR1 is SGHRS and CDR2 is YFSETQ. The V end was cut by 2 bases, the J end by 1 base, with 10 bases between. The CDR3 has 15 amino acids. The CDR3 DNA reads TGCGCCAGCAGCTTTAACTCAAGTTCTGGAAACACCATATATTTT. The encoded protein is CASSFNSSSGNTIYF. Using reference TRBV5-1 and TRBJ1-3 for the parts outside the CDR3, the full variable domain is KAGVTQTPRYLIKTRGQQVTLSCSPISGHRSVSWYQQTPGQGLQFLFEYFSETQRNKGNFPGRFSGRQFSNSRSEMNVSTLELGDSALYLCASSFNSSSGNTIYFGEGSWLTVV.

V is TRBV4-3 and J is TRBJ2-1; TRBD2 matches at 9 bases. Germline loops: CDR1 LGHNA, CDR2 YSLEER. Trimming cost V 0 bases and J 4 bases; bases outside gene matches: 13. The CDR3 length is 19 residues. The CDR3 nucleotides are TGCGCCAGCAGCCAAGAAACGGCGGGGGGGCTTAAGGGGTACAATGAGCAGTTCTTC. It codes for CASSQETAGGLKGYNEQFF.

V and J are TRBV27 and TRBJ1-1; 8 nucleotides align to TRBD1. V was pared by 4 bases and J by 11 bases, with 12 bases of the junction left unmatched. Germline CDR1 is MNHEY and CDR2 is SMNVEV (reference sequence). The CDR3 contains 14 residues. CDR3 region: CASSSSHRGLVAFF. The CDR3, as DNA: TGTGCCAGCAGTTCCTCCCACAGGGGGTTGGTTGCTTTCTTT.

This clone was seen just once. The chain has TRBV19 and TRBJ1-5, with D perhaps TRBD1 (6 bases). Germline-derived CDR1 and CDR2 are LNHDA and SQIVND (reference sequence). Trimming shortened V by 0 bases and J by 2 bases, and 17 bases separated the two germline ends. The CDR3 is 18 amino acids. The CDR3 is CASSIETGARSGNQPQHF. The CDR3 coding sequence is TGTGCCAGTAGTATAGAGACAGGAGCCCGGTCTGGCAATCAGCCCCAGCATTTT.

The V call is TRBV4-2, the J call TRBJ2-7, with 7 positions matching TRBD2. The germline gives CDR1 LGHNA, CDR2 YNFKEQ. This CDR3 has 17 amino acids. The V and J ends lost 0 bases and 3 bases, in that order; junction bases with no gene match: 11. The CDR3 DNA sequence: TGTGCCAGCAGCCAAGAGAGGAAGACTAGCAGAATCTACGAGCAGTACTTC. Its protein is CASSQERKTSRIYEQYF.